Detailed here is one TCR beta chain. This receptor's antigen is unknown. The input lacks base qualities; no much larger clone sits a single base away. This entry belongs to a study of T cell changes during pregnancy in multiple sclerosis (dated 2019 in TCRdb). In the study overall: The study examined how the T cell repertoire changed over the course of pregnancy in women with multiple sclerosis.

Libraries were made using the immunoSEQ multiplex PCR assay. Entries here come from immuneACCESS through TCRdb and include only in-frame sequences with V and J called. Some clones fail to appear in such tables; in the studies checked, an unresolved V gene covers under half of the shortfall, and the cause of the remainder is unknown. The sample has tens of thousands of clones on record, about 91% of them singletons. The ten largest account for 1.2% of the sample. The specimen was peripheral blood, collected after pregnancy. The receptor's source is a female donor in good health, enrolled as a control in a pregnancy study.

The CDR3 region: CASSFDSPNYGYTF. The DNA reads as follows: TGCGCCAGCAGCTTCGACAGTCCCAACTATGGCTACACCTTC. The chain is made from TRBV5-1 and TRBJ1-2; tentative D gene TRBD1, with 5 bases matching. V and J are truncated by 2 bases and 2 bases respectively, leaving an intervening sequence of 10 bases. The CDR3 has 14 amino acids, counting the end cysteine and phenylalanine. Left in the record is the CDR3 DNA by itself, 42 bases read in frame from the first base. Based on the germline V gene, the CDR1 and CDR2 sequences are SGHRS and YFSETQ.